A selection of T cell receptor beta chains follows, all from one sample in a study of OX40 agonist ivuxolimab in advanced cancers. The table came from immunoSEQ multiplex PCR; TCRdb's copy has only in-frame clones and leaves some out. The data contain 45,000 to 55,000 clones, roughly 79% of them seen just once; the ten biggest clones take up 5.5% to 8%. Sample: CD4+ or CD8+ T cells sorted from blood, taken in a trial of the OX40 agonist ivuxolimab. These TCRs come from an adult with an advanced solid tumor such as melanoma, head and neck, liver or kidney cancer. The conserved cysteine and the conserved F or W are not part of the CDR3 here. Each record gives: CDR3 length, V gene, J gene, CDR3 protein.

cdr3_length: 12
v_call: TRBV27
j_call: TRBJ2-7
cdr3_aa: ASTSTGGPYEQY

cdr3_length: 10
v_call: TRBV28
j_call: TRBJ2-5
cdr3_aa: AAMGGEETQY

cdr3_length: 15
v_call: TRBV19
j_call: TRBJ2-2
cdr3_aa: ASSLGGTGVNAGELF

cdr3_length: 15
v_call: TRBV30
j_call: TRBJ2-2
cdr3_aa: AWSSGTSGVNTGELF

cdr3_length: 15
v_call: TRBV28
j_call: TRBJ2-7
cdr3_aa: ASRPRSGDRGFYEQY

cdr3_length: 12
v_call: TRBV9
j_call: TRBJ2-1
cdr3_aa: ASSVGSSGYEQF

cdr3_length: 13
v_call: TRBV28
j_call: TRBJ2-7
cdr3_aa: ASRKLAFSSYEQY

cdr3_length: 11
v_call: TRBV28
j_call: TRBJ1-2
cdr3_aa: ASSPRGGLGYT

cdr3_length: 8
v_call: TRBV19
j_call: TRBJ1-6
cdr3_aa: ASLGRGLH

cdr3_length: 11
v_call: TRBV30
j_call: TRBJ1-1
cdr3_aa: AWSLQGETEAF

cdr3_length: 10
v_call: TRBV18
j_call: TRBJ1-1
cdr3_aa: ASSPGNTEAF

cdr3_length: 14
v_call: TRBV2
j_call: TRBJ2-1
cdr3_aa: ASSERAGTAYNEQF

cdr3_length: 15
v_call: TRBV11-2
j_call: TRBJ2-1
cdr3_aa: ASSPNIGLELANEQF

cdr3_length: 12
v_call: TRBV28
j_call: TRBJ1-5
cdr3_aa: ASSLIEYNQPQH

cdr3_length: 12
v_call: TRBV27
j_call: TRBJ1-1
cdr3_aa: ASRAPSRNTEAF

cdr3_length: 13
v_call: TRBV27
j_call: TRBJ1-5
cdr3_aa: ASSLGHGGNQPQH

cdr3_length: 14
v_call: TRBV6-6
j_call: TRBJ2-1
cdr3_aa: ASSTTGPLTSNQQF

cdr3_length: 13
v_call: TRBV9
j_call: TRBJ2-2
cdr3_aa: ASSFSGANTGELF

cdr3_length: 9
v_call: TRBV30
j_call: TRBJ1-1
cdr3_aa: AWTHGTEAF

cdr3_length: 15
v_call: TRBV7-2
j_call: TRBJ2-3
cdr3_aa: ASSLVGLAGEADTQY

cdr3_length: 12
v_call: TRBV19
j_call: TRBJ1-5
cdr3_aa: ASSPLVSNQPQH

cdr3_length: 12
v_call: TRBV29-1
j_call: TRBJ2-1
cdr3_aa: SATTSDSYNEQF

cdr3_length: 13
v_call: TRBV7-6
j_call: TRBJ2-6
cdr3_aa: ASSPRTAGANVLT

cdr3_length: 15
v_call: TRBV2
j_call: TRBJ2-5
cdr3_aa: ASSERSGSRGQETQY

cdr3_length: 10
v_call: TRBV2
j_call: TRBJ1-5
cdr3_aa: ASSEYGERQH

cdr3_length: 14
v_call: TRBV5-6
j_call: TRBJ2-2
cdr3_aa: ASSLELAGNTGELF

cdr3_length: 12
v_call: TRBV14
j_call: TRBJ1-1
cdr3_aa: ASSQTEMNTEAF

cdr3_length: 13
v_call: TRBV9
j_call: TRBJ1-4
cdr3_aa: ASSVEGSGNEKLF

cdr3_length: 12
v_call: TRBV7-8
j_call: TRBJ1-1
cdr3_aa: ASTPEGKNTEAF